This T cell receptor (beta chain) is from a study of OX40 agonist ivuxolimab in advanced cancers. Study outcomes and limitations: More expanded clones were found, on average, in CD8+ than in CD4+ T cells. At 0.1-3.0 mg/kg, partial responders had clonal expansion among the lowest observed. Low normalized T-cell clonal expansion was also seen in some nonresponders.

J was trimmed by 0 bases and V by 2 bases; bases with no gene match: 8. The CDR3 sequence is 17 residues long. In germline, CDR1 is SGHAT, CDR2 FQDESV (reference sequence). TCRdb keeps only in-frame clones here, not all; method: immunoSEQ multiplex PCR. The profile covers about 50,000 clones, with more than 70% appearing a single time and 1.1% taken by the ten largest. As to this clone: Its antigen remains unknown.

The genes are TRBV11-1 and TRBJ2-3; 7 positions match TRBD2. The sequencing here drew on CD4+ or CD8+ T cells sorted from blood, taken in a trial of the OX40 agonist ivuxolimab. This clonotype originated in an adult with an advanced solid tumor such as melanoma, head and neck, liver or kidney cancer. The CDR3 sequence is CASSLRASGVSTDTQYF. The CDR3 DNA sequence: TGTGCCAGCAGCTTACGGGCTAGCGGAGTTAGCACAGATACGCAGTATTTT.